The 7 T cell receptor beta chains given below trace back to one sample, sequenced in a study of blood T cell repertoires in COVID-19. Only in-frame clones appear in the TCRdb table, and some are missing; sequencing was by immunoSEQ multiplex PCR. The sample includes 200,000 to 250,000 clones, under 85% seen only once; the top ten take more than 1.5%. Sequenced sample: peripheral blood. These receptors originate from a man younger than 40 who had recovered from COVID-19.

In this sample, this clone turned up a few times. Other DNA sequences within the sample encode an identical CDR3. The rearrangement links TRBV12-3 or TRBV12-4 to TRBJ1-2; D is ambiguous. The CDR3 covers 13 residues. The V and J ends lost 6 bases and 3 bases respectively, with 11 bases between them. The CDR3 region is CASSLGLHYGYTF. The CDR3 DNA follows: TGTGCCAGCAGCCTCGGACTGCACTATGGCTACACCTTC.

This clone is a singleton in its sample. The chain is built from TRBV20-1 and TRBJ1-5; D may be TRBD1 (5 bases). In germline, CDR1 is DFQATT, CDR2 SNEGSKA (reference sequence). V lost 3 bases to trimming and J lost 5 bases, with 8 bases between them. This CDR3 is built from 12 residues. CDR3 region: CSASPGDQPQHF. In DNA form, the CDR3 reads TGCAGTGCTAGTCCGGGGGATCAGCCCCAGCATTTT.

The V and J genes are TRBV19 and TRBJ1-4; 10 nucleotides line up with TRBD1. The CDR3 runs 17 residues. With V trimmed by 6 bases and J by 0 bases, 7 bases remained unmatched. Germline V gene lookup returns CDR1 LNHDA and CDR2 SQIVND (reference sequence). The CDR3 bases are TGTGCCAGTAGCGGGACAGGGGCGGATGCAACTAATGAAAAACTGTTTTTT. Protein sequence: CASSGTGADATNEKLFF.

This clone was observed a single time. The genes are TRBV7-6 and TRBJ1-2, with 11 bases aligning to TRBD1. Germline V gives CDR1 SGHVS, CDR2 FNYEAQ. This CDR3 region has 16 residues. Trimming at V came to 5 bases and at J to 6 bases, leaving 11 bases not matched to a gene. CDR3 in amino acids: CASSPRTGGDFDGYTF. Written as DNA, the CDR3 is TGTGCCAGCAGCCCGCGGACAGGGGGCGACTTTGATGGCTACACCTTC.

This chain links TRBV4-1 with TRBJ1-1; possibly TRBD1 for D (5 bases). Trimming cost V 4 bases and J 1 base, with 10 bases left between them. CDR3 length: 14 residues. Germline CDR1 MGHRA, CDR2 YSYEKL. This CDR3 is CASSRVDRNTEAFF. The CDR3 nucleotides are TGCGCCAGCAGCCGAGTCGACAGGAACACTGAAGCTTTCTTT.

The chain employs TRBV6-5 and TRBJ2-5, with 9 positions matching TRBD2. The trim removed 5 bases at V and 5 bases at J, leaving 6 bases unmatched. CDR3 size: 14 residues. Germline CDR1 and CDR2: MNHEY and SVGAGI. The CDR3 DNA reads as TGTGCCAGCAGTACGGCGGGGGGGGGTGAGACCCAGTACTTC. Translation: CASSTAGGGETQYF.

This chain links TRBV29-1 with TRBJ2-1; weak D call: TRBD1 (5 bases). The CDR3 has 14 residues. The germline V and J ends were trimmed by 5 bases and 0 bases, with 11 bases remaining between them. From germline, CDR1 is SQVTM and CDR2 ANQGSEA. In DNA, the CDR3 is TGCAGCGTTTCCATGCAGGGCTCCTACAATGAGCAGTTCTTC. Residues: CSVSMQGSYNEQFF.